Below, 31 T cell receptor beta chains from the same sample are listed, as sequenced in a study of blood T cell repertoires in COVID-19. Method: immunoSEQ multiplex PCR; TCRdb's copy keeps in-frame clones and lacks some. The sample holds some 160,000 clones, about 82% seen once. The sequenced sample consisted of PBMCs or T cells enriched from blood (not recorded which). These receptor sequences come from a woman in her thirties or forties who had recovered from COVID-19.

This chain links TRBV5-1 with TRBJ1-1; 7 positions match TRBD1. With 5 bases clipped from V and 1 base from J, the junction kept 5 bases outside the gene matches. The length of the CDR3 is 14 residues. The germline V gene has CDR1 SGHRS and CDR2 YFSETQ. CDR3 nucleotide sequence: TGCGCCAGCAGTTTAGGGACAGAGAACACTGAAGCTTTCTTT. This gives the protein CASSLGTENTEAFF.

The chain carries TRBV11-2 and TRBJ2-1, with 11 positions matching TRBD2. The CDR3 has 16 amino acids. Germline V gives CDR1 SGHAT, CDR2 FQNNGV. Trimming cost V 1 base and J 9 bases; bases outside gene matches: 8. The CDR3 region has the DNA TGTGCCAGCAGCTTAGGTCTTAGCGGGGGGGCTATTGAGCAGTTCTTC. It codes for CASSLGLSGGAIEQFF. Supplemented by reference TRBV11-2 and TRBJ2-1, the full variable domain reads EAGVAQSPRYKIIEKRQSVAFWCNPISGHATLYWYQQILGQGPKLLIQFQNNGVVDDSQLPKDRFSAERLKGVDSTLKIQPAKLEDSAVYLCASSLGLSGGAIEQFFGPGTRLTVL.

The chain has TRBV19 and TRBJ1-6; D is undetermined. Germline V gene lookup returns CDR1 LNHDA and CDR2 SQIVND (reference sequence). The CDR3 totals 13 residues. The V and J ends lost 7 bases and 6 bases respectively, with 10 bases between them. Here the CDR3 DNA reads TGTGCCAGTACGGGGTGGAGTAATTCACCCCTCCACTTT. Amino acids: CASTGWSNSPLHF. The variable domain in full, with the rest retrieved from reference TRBV19 and TRBJ1-6, is DGGITQSPKYLFRKEGQNVTLSCEQNLNHDAMYWYRQDPGQGLRLIYYSQIVNDFQKGDIAEGYSVSREKKESFPLTVTSAQKNPTAFYLCASTGWSNSPLHFGNGTRLTVT.

This chain links TRBV12-5 with TRBJ1-2, with TRBD1 as a possible D gene (6 bases). Trimming took 0 bases from V and 3 from J, leaving 11 bases between them. Germline V gene sequence: CDR1 LGHNT, CDR2 FRNRAP. The CDR3 consists of 15 residues. The CDR3 DNA is TGTGCTAGTGGTTTGGTACCAGGGGCAGACTATGGCTACACCTTC. Amino acids: CASGLVPGADYGYTF.

The V call is TRBV5-1, the J call TRBJ1-3; 10 nucleotides align to TRBD1. There are 17 residues in the CDR3. V lost 4 bases and J lost 0; bases outside the gene matches: 7. Germline CDR1 reads SGHRS; CDR2 reads YFSETQ. CDR3 sequence (DNA): TGCGCCAGCAGCCATACCGGGACAGGGGTCTCTGGAAACACCATATATTTT. It encodes CASSHTGTGVSGNTIYF.

The chain joins TRBV11-3 to TRBJ2-1; the D gene is possibly TRBD2 (7 bases). This CDR3 region has 15 residues. CDR1 and CDR2 from the germline V gene are SGHNT and YENEEA. V was cut by 4 bases and J by 7 bases, with 17 bases left in between. Written as DNA, the CDR3 is TGTGCCAGCAGCTACCTCGGGGGGCCCCTAAATGAGCAGTTCTTC. Residues: CASSYLGGPLNEQFF.

This clone came up a few times. The chain carries TRBV19 and TRBJ1-1; possibly TRBD1 for D (6 bases). The CDR3 consists of 15 residues. V shed 4 bases and J shed 5 bases, with 17 bases lying between them. CDR1 and CDR2 (germline): LNHDA, SQIVND (reference sequence). CDR3 bases: TGTGCCAGTAGTAACCGGGGGCGGGGGACGACTGAAGCTTTCTTT. It yields the protein CASSNRGRGTTEAFF.

The rearrangement joins TRBV9 to TRBJ1-1; the D is unclear. V was pared by 1 base and J by 4 bases, with 11 bases between. This CDR3 is built from 14 residues. CDR1 is SGDLS, CDR2 YYNGEE, per germline. The CDR3 DNA sequence: TGTGCCAGCAGCGTATCGTGGTCCGGCACTGAAGCTTTCTTT. Translation gives CASSVSWSGTEAFF. The variable domain in full, completed from reference TRBV9 and TRBJ1-1, reads DSGVTQTPKHLITATGQRVTLRCSPRSGDLSVYWYQQSLDQGLQFLIQYYNGEERAKGNILERFSAQQFPDLHSELNLSSLELGDSALYFCASSVSWSGTEAFFGQGTRLTVV.

DNA of the CDR3: TGTGCCAGTAGTATCCGCACAGCCGGCTATGGCTACACCTTC. Translation: CASSIRTAGYGYTF. The rearrangement links TRBV19 to TRBJ1-2, with D hard to call. V was shortened by 3 bases and J by 4 bases, with 12 bases between the two germline ends. CDR1 LNHDA and CDR2 SQIVND come from the germline V gene (reference sequence). The CDR3 has 14 residues.

The chain employs TRBV6-2 or TRBV6-3 and TRBJ1-1; maybe TRBD1 (6 bases). CDR1 and CDR2 (germline): MNHEY, SVGEGT. The V end lost 4 bases, the J end lost 4 bases, and 22 bases lay between the germline ends. The CDR3 totals 17 residues. In DNA form, the CDR3 reads TGTGCCAGCAGTTTGTCCCTTCAGGGGCCCCGCATCACTGAAGCTTTCTTT. This encodes CASSLSLQGPRITEAFF.

The rearrangement joins TRBV30 to TRBJ1-2; D gene unclear. CDR1 is GTSNPN, CDR2 SVGIG, per germline (reference sequence). This CDR3 comprises 11 residues. With 0 bases removed from V and 6 bases from J, the gap between germline ends came to 5 bases. The CDR3 spells CAWSVHDGYTF. The CDR3 nucleotides are TGTGCCTGGAGTGTACATGATGGCTACACCTTC. The variable domain in full, with the rest retrieved from reference TRBV30 and TRBJ1-2, is SQTIHQWPATLVQPVGSPLSLECTVEGTSNPNLYWYRQAAGRGLQLLFYSVGIGQISSEVPQNLSASRPQDRQFILSSKKLLLSDSGFYLCAWSVHDGYTFGSGTRLTVV.

The chain has TRBV6-5 and TRBJ1-2, with a tentative D call TRBD1 (5 bases). The germline V and J ends were trimmed by 6 bases and 7 bases, with 15 bases remaining between them. Germline V lookup: CDR1 MNHEY, CDR2 SVGAGI. This CDR3 is built from 13 residues. CDR3 in amino acids: CASSYQGGGGYTF. The CDR3 DNA follows: TGTGCCAGCAGCTACCAGGGTGGTGGTGGCTACACCTTC.

The chain combines TRBV19 with TRBJ1-2, with 9 bases lining up with TRBD1. The CDR3 is 16 residues long. Germline CDR1 LNHDA, CDR2 SQIVND (reference sequence). The ends lost 3 bases at V and 2 bases at J; junction bases unmatched: 7. The CDR3 sequence is CASSIPRQGDNYGYTF. The CDR3 DNA sequence: TGTGCCAGTAGTATCCCTAGACAGGGGGACAACTATGGCTACACCTTC. The whole variable domain, filled in from reference TRBV19 and TRBJ1-2, reads DGGITQSPKYLFRKEGQNVTLSCEQNLNHDAMYWYRQDPGQGLRLIYYSQIVNDFQKGDIAEGYSVSREKKESFPLTVTSAQKNPTAFYLCASSIPRQGDNYGYTFGSGTRLTVV.

The rearrangement uses TRBV5-1 and TRBJ2-5, with 10 bases matching TRBD2. The germline V gene encodes CDR1 SGHRS and CDR2 YFSETQ. The J segment lost 1 base and the V segment lost 0 bases, leaving 3 bases of the junction unmatched. The CDR3 is 16 amino acids. The CDR3 nucleotides read TGCGCCAGCAGCTTGGCGGTAGCGGGGGGCCAAGAGACCCAGTACTTC. This encodes CASSLAVAGGQETQYF.

The chain links TRBV6-5 to TRBJ1-6; 10 bases align to TRBD1. Per the germline V gene, CDR1 is MNHEY and CDR2 is SVGAGI. After removal of 6 bases from V and 7 bases from J, the junction contained 3 bases not matched to a gene. The CDR3 extends over 14 amino acids. In DNA, the CDR3 is TGTGCCAGCAGGGCGGACAGGGGGAATTCACCCCTCCACTTT. Translated, it gives CASRADRGNSPLHF.

V gene TRBV7-2 combines with J gene TRBJ1-2; 9 nucleotides align to TRBD1. The V gene end was trimmed by 5 bases and the J gene end by 7 bases; junction bases not matched to a gene: 11. The germline CDR1 and CDR2 sequences are SGHTA and FQGNSA. The CDR3 runs 15 residues. CDR3: CASSTGQGWVVGYTF. The CDR3 DNA follows: TGTGCCAGCAGCACGGGACAGGGCTGGGTAGTTGGCTACACCTTC.

CDR3 sequence (DNA): TGTGCCAGCAGCTTCGGTTTCGAGCAGTACTTC. Encoded protein: CASSFGFEQYF. The chain uses TRBV7-9 and TRBJ2-7, with D uncertain. The germline CDR1 and CDR2 sequences are SEHNR and FQNEAQ (reference sequence). The V and J ends lost 3 bases and 6 bases respectively, with 6 bases between them. The CDR3 loop spans 11 amino acids.

The V and J genes are TRBV19 and TRBJ1-4; 8 bases are a match to TRBD1. CDR1 and CDR2 from the germline V gene are LNHDA and SQIVND (reference sequence). The length of the CDR3 is 15 residues. V lost 8 bases, J lost 6 bases, and 11 bases stayed unmatched. The CDR3 DNA is TGTGCCAGTGGCTCAGAGGGACAGGCTTATGAAAAACTGTTTTTT. This sequence encodes CASGSEGQAYEKLFF.

CDR3 nucleotide sequence: TGTGCCAGCAGCGTAGACTTAGCGGAAAGGGCTAGTAATGAGCAGTTCTTC. Its protein product is CASSVDLAERASNEQFF. V is TRBV9 and J is TRBJ2-1, with D perhaps matching TRBD2 (6 bases). The V end lost 0 bases, the J end lost 7 bases, and 20 bases lay between the germline ends. Germline V gene sequence: CDR1 SGDLS, CDR2 YYNGEE. The CDR3 consists of 17 residues.

The chain links TRBV2 to TRBJ1-6, with D possibly being TRBD1 (6 bases). The germline CDR1 and CDR2 sequences are SNHLY and FYNNEI. This CDR3 region has 16 residues. V gave up 1 base and J gave up 7 bases, with 14 bases separating them. The CDR3 reads CASSEGTGTLNSPLHF. The CDR3 coding sequence is TGTGCCAGCAGTGAAGGCACAGGGACATTGAATTCACCCCTCCACTTT.

This sequence joins TRBV6-5 and TRBJ1-1; TRBD1 aligns across 12 bases. Germline values: CDR1 MNHEY, CDR2 SVGAGI. This CDR3 spans 14 amino acids. The J segment lost 3 bases and the V segment lost 6 bases, leaving 2 bases of the junction unmatched. CDR3 protein: CASRGTGGYTEAFF. The DNA of the CDR3 is TGTGCCAGCAGGGGGACAGGGGGCTACACTGAAGCTTTCTTT.

The chain carries TRBV6-1 and TRBJ2-7, with 7 bases that match TRBD1. Losses at the gene ends were 0 bases for V and 2 bases for J; bases not matched to a gene: 1. This CDR3 spans 14 amino acids. Germline loops: CDR1 MNHNS, CDR2 SASEGT. The CDR3 region has the DNA TGTGCCAGCAGTGAAGCGGGACAGCCCTACGAGCAGTACTTC. As protein: CASSEAGQPYEQYF.

The chain links TRBV6-5 to TRBJ1-1, with 9 nucleotides matching TRBD1. The trim removed 2 bases at V and 3 bases at J, leaving 1 base unmatched. The germline V gene has CDR1 MNHEY and CDR2 SVGAGI. This CDR3 contains 14 residues. In DNA, the CDR3 is TGTGCCAGCAGTTACGGGACAGGGTACACTGAAGCTTTCTTT. Translation gives CASSYGTGYTEAFF.

This chain joins TRBV2 and TRBJ1-4; 8 nucleotides agree with TRBD1. V trimming: 6 bases; J trimming: 8 bases; junction bases outside the gene matches: 2. In germline, CDR1 is SNHLY, CDR2 FYNNEI. The CDR3 extends over 12 amino acids. The CDR3 DNA reads as TGTGCCAGCAGGGGACAGGCGGAAAAACTGTTTTTT. Its translation: CASRGQAEKLFF.

The count of this clone is one. This chain uses TRBV11-3 with TRBJ2-1, with a weak D call TRBD2 (6 bases). The CDR3 is 15 amino acids. CDR1 is SGHNT and CDR2 is YENEEA in the germline V gene. V shed 4 bases and J shed 5 bases, with 15 bases lying between them. This CDR3 is CASSSVSGGDNEQFF. The CDR3 nucleotides read TGTGCCAGCAGCTCAGTAAGCGGAGGGGACAATGAGCAGTTCTTC.

This clone came up once. This chain joins TRBV24-1 and TRBJ1-1; TRBD1 might be the D (5 bases). Germline CDR1 and CDR2: KGHDR and SFDVKD. With 0 bases removed from V and 11 bases from J, the gap between germline ends came to 12 bases. This CDR3 spans 13 amino acids. CDR3 residues: CATSDLRGHGAFF. CDR3 bases: TGTGCCACCAGTGATTTGCGAGGACATGGGGCTTTCTTT.

V is TRBV2 and J is TRBJ2-7; D is uncertain. CDR1 SNHLY and CDR2 FYNNEI come from the germline V gene. Trimming took off 5 bases at V and 7 bases at J, with 9 bases between the two ends. The CDR3 contains 11 residues. CDR3 sequence (DNA): TGTGCCAGCAGTCTTCCGAGAGAGCAGTACTTC. Protein: CASSLPREQYF.

The chain joins TRBV9 to TRBJ2-3, with a tentative D call TRBD2 (6 bases). This CDR3 contains 17 residues. The V end was cut by 0 bases, the J end by 1 base, with 15 bases between. Germline V lookup: CDR1 SGDLS, CDR2 YYNGEE. CDR3 region: CASSVDLGGVGTDTQYF. The CDR3 nucleotides read TGTGCCAGCAGCGTAGATCTGGGCGGGGTGGGCACAGATACGCAGTATTTT.

The chain employs TRBV2 and TRBJ2-2; 8 positions agree with TRBD1. The J segment lost 4 bases and the V segment lost 6 bases, leaving 4 bases of the junction unmatched. CDR1 and CDR2 from the germline V gene are SNHLY and FYNNEI. This CDR3 comprises 14 residues. CDR3 DNA: TGTGCCAGCAGGGAGGACAGGGTCACCGGGGAGCTGTTTTTT. This encodes CASREDRVTGELFF.

The rearrangement uses TRBV2 and TRBJ2-7; the match to TRBD1 covers 7 bases. Germline CDR1 is SNHLY and CDR2 is FYNNEI. The CDR3 consists of 12 residues. Trimming took 11 bases from V and 1 from J; bases not matched to a gene: 5. CDR3 loop: CAVQGVSYEQYF. Written as DNA, the CDR3 is TGTGCCGTCCAGGGGGTTTCCTACGAGCAGTACTTC.

The CDR3 sequence is CASSQGETGATYGYTF. The DNA for the CDR3 is TGCGCCAGCAGCCAGGGAGAGACAGGGGCCACCTATGGCTACACCTTC. The gene calls are TRBV4-1 and TRBJ1-2; 8 bases line up with TRBD1. This CDR3 is 16 amino acids long. V lost 3 bases and J lost 4; bases outside the gene matches: 10. The V gene's germline CDR1 is MGHRA and CDR2 YSYEKL.